The present entry profiles one T cell receptor beta chain with its context. Its antigen is as yet unknown. The entry originates in a study of beta chain features in type 1 diabetes. Study-wide background: Similarity in age, gender and cell yields was seen between patients and healthy donors. There were 90 million to 110 million sorted cells examined across all samples.

Study observations and caveats: PCR may have favored shorter templates equally in patients and controls. Moderately but significantly shorter TCRB CDR3s were found in Type 1 diabetes patients in all four CD4+ subsets. Unsettled here was the matter of whether HLA type influences TCRB rearrangement.

The CDR3 is 13 amino acids. CDR1 is GTSNPN and CDR2 is SVGIG in the germline V gene (reference sequence). The germline V and J ends were trimmed by 8 bases and 5 bases, with 15 bases remaining between them. The whole isolated RNA underwent reverse transcription, so sequencing captured expressed TCRB transcripts. Assay used: immunoSEQ multiplex PCR; TCRdb lists only in-frame clones, some missing. The table has more than 300,000 clones, approximately 10% seen once. V gene TRBV30 combines with J gene TRBJ1-4; no firm D call. The sequencing sample was made of central memory CD4+ T cells from blood. The sequence came from a young man with type 1 diabetes. The CDR3 sequence: CASSSGRNEKLFF. The DNA of the CDR3 is TGTGCCAGCTCCTCCGGGAGGAATGAAAAACTGTTTTTT.